The 24 T cell receptor beta chains reported below all come from one sample, sequenced in a study of spatial heterogeneity in lung cancer. Time point defined: sample taken at primary tumor resection. Unsorted tumor, nontumor lung tissue or cryopreserved PBMC supplied the whole RNA. TCRdb redid the calling of the 5' RACE reads with MiXCR, one entry per CDR3 protein. The sample holds about 1,500 distinct CDR3 sequences, 40% to 55% seen once. Sample: PBMCs, taken at surgery. Source of these receptors: a female donor with early-stage non-small cell lung cancer.

The chain employs TRBV5-1 and TRBJ2-7; 10 bases align to TRBD1. Trimming at V came to 5 bases and at J to 4 bases, leaving 6 bases not matched to a gene. The CDR3 consists of 14 residues. Germline V gives CDR1 SGHRS, CDR2 YFSETQ. CDR3 in DNA: TGCGCCAGCAGGTCCGGGACAGGGGCTTACGAGCAGTACTTC. Its translation is CASRSGTGAYEQYF. The whole variable domain, remainder taken from reference TRBV5-1 and TRBJ2-7, is KAGVTQTPRYLIKTRGQQVTLSCSPISGHRSVSWYQQTPGQGLQFLFEYFSETQRNKGNFPGRFSGRQFSNSRSEMNVSTLELGDSALYLCASRSGTGAYEQYFGPGTRLTVT.

V and J are TRBV4-3 and TRBJ2-2; D call uncertain. Per the germline V gene, CDR1 is LGHNA and CDR2 is YSLEER. This CDR3 has 16 amino acids. Between the trimmed V and J ends, which lost 4 bases and 0 bases, there was a span of 12 bases. CDR3: CASSLLRLANTGELFF. The DNA for the CDR3 is TGCGCCAGCAGCCTACTAAGGCTAGCGAACACCGGGGAGCTGTTTTTT.

The rearrangement links TRBV25-1 to TRBJ2-2; TRBD1 agrees at 9 bases. The germline V gene has CDR1 MGHDK and CDR2 SYGVNS. Germline trimming cut 6 bases from V and 2 bases from J; bases unmatched to any gene: 1. The CDR3 extends over 14 amino acids. CDR3 loop: CASRGQGNTGELFF. CDR3 nucleotides: TGTGCCAGCAGGGGACAGGGCAACACCGGGGAGCTGTTTTTT.

Remarks on this clonotype: A much larger clone lies a single base off, so this may be a read error. The chain employs TRBV13 and TRBJ2-7, with TRBD2 matching over 8 bases. The CDR3 runs to 16 residues. Germline V gives CDR1 PRHDT, CDR2 FYEKMQ (reference sequence). The CDR3 reads CVSSPLADGGVYEQYF. The DNA of the CDR3 is TGTGTCAGCAGCCCACTAGCGGACGGAGGGGTATATGAGCAGTACTTC.

The chain couples TRBV29-1 to TRBJ2-3; 10 bases are shared with TRBD1. The CDR3 has 14 amino acids. Germline lookup yields CDR1 SQVTM and CDR2 ANQGSEA. The V and J ends lost 2 bases and 3 bases, in that order; junction bases with no gene match: 2. Here the CDR3 reads CSVEWDRGTDTQYF. CDR3 DNA sequence: TGCAGCGTTGAATGGGACAGGGGAACAGATACGCAGTATTTT.

This clonotype is labeled as large. This chain connects TRBV20-1 to TRBJ1-5; D not certain. Trimming took 3 bases from V and 5 from J, leaving 11 bases between them. CDR3 length: 13 amino acids. The V gene's germline CDR1 is DFQATT and CDR2 SNEGSKA (reference sequence). CDR3 nucleotide sequence: TGCAGTGCTAGCCCTTTGGGGTATCAGCCCCAGCATTTT. Encoded protein: CSASPLGYQPQHF.

Sample share makes this clonotype large (0.1 to 1%). V is TRBV5-1 and J is TRBJ2-7, with D uncertain. The germline gives CDR1 SGHRS, CDR2 YFSETQ. This CDR3 is built from 13 residues. Trimming removed 2 bases at V and 3 bases at J, with 9 bases between. In nucleotides, the CDR3 is TGCGCCAGCAGCTTCGGACCCCGCTACGAGCAGTACTTC. Translation: CASSFGPRYEQYF. The full variable domain, completed using reference TRBV5-1 and TRBJ2-7, is KAGVTQTPRYLIKTRGQQVTLSCSPISGHRSVSWYQQTPGQGLQFLFEYFSETQRNKGNFPGRFSGRQFSNSRSEMNVSTLELGDSALYLCASSFGPRYEQYFGPGTRLTVT.

This clonotype was detected only a few times. The chain recombines TRBV7-9 with TRBJ2-3; D is unresolved. V was pared by 5 bases and J by 6 bases, with 9 bases between. CDR1 is SEHNR and CDR2 is FQNEAQ in the germline V gene (reference sequence). The CDR3 length is 12 residues. CDR3 DNA sequence: TGTGCCAGCAGCCCTTTCTATGATACGCAGTATTTT. Its protein is CASSPFYDTQYF.

This clonotype showed up just a few times. This chain connects TRBV30 to TRBJ2-1, with D perhaps given as TRBD1 or TRBD2 (5 bases each). This CDR3 contains 15 residues. Trimming cost V 3 bases and J 0 bases, with 12 bases left between them. Germline values: CDR1 GTSNPN, CDR2 SVGIG (reference sequence). CDR3 region: CAWSLGTVSYNEQFF. The DNA of the CDR3 is TGTGCCTGGAGCTTAGGGACGGTCTCCTACAATGAGCAGTTCTTC.

In this sample, this clonotype turned up a few times. The chain joins TRBV5-8 to TRBJ2-3, with 9 bases that match TRBD2. The J segment lost 2 bases and the V segment lost 1 base, leaving 14 bases of the junction unmatched. The CDR3 loop spans 19 amino acids. Germline V gene sequence: CDR1 SGHTS, CDR2 YDEGEE. DNA of the CDR3: TGTGCCAGCAGCTTGCCTTGGGGTTGGTGGACTAGCGACACAGATACGCAGTATTTT. Protein sequence: CASSLPWGWWTSDTDTQYF.

By sample fraction, this clonotype is large. The rearrangement joins TRBV6-6 to TRBJ2-3, with 7 bases fitting TRBD2. CDR3 length: 11 residues. In germline, CDR1 is MNHNY, CDR2 SVGAGI (reference sequence). J lost 3 bases, V lost 11 bases, and 2 bases had no gene match. The CDR3 is CAAGATDTQYF. The CDR3 region has the DNA TGTGCCGCGGGAGCTACAGATACGCAGTATTTT.

V gene TRBV11-2 combines with J gene TRBJ2-2; D uncertain. CDR1 and CDR2 (germline): SGHAT, FQNNGV. V lost 5 bases and J 1 base, leaving 14 bases between the germline ends. The CDR3 covers 16 residues. The chain's CDR3 is CASSPQVRRNTGELFF. CDR3 nucleotide sequence: TGTGCCAGCAGCCCCCAGGTTCGTCGGAACACCGGGGAGCTGTTTTTT.

In its sample, this clonotype is medium-sized. The J gene is TRBJ2-2, the V gene TRBV14, with unresolved D. V was cut by 1 base and J by 6 bases, with 9 bases left in between. CDR3 size: 14 residues. Germline V gene lookup returns CDR1 SGHDN and CDR2 FVKESK. CDR3 amino acids: CASSQARVSGELFF. DNA for the CDR3: TGTGCCAGCAGCCAAGCCCGGGTGTCCGGGGAGCTGTTTTTT.

Many counts were recorded for this clonotype. The chain combines TRBV6-2 or TRBV6-3 with TRBJ2-7; tentatively, D is TRBD2 (5 bases). This CDR3 has 14 residues. Germline assignment: CDR1 MNHEY and CDR2 SVGEGT. V dropped 2 bases and J dropped 1 base, with 9 bases sitting between them. This CDR3 reads CASSYVGESYEQYF. The DNA of the CDR3 is TGTGCCAGCAGTTACGTCGGGGAATCCTACGAGCAGTACTTC.

This clonotype was recorded at least ten times. The V gene is TRBV9, the J gene TRBJ2-1, with D unresolved. The germline V gene encodes CDR1 SGDLS and CDR2 YYNGEE. The CDR3 consists of 13 residues. V was trimmed by 4 bases and J by 6 bases, leaving 11 bases between them. The CDR3 protein is CASSPSTSNEQFF. The CDR3, as DNA: TGTGCCAGCAGCCCCAGTACGTCCAATGAGCAGTTCTTC.

V and J are TRBV20-1 and TRBJ2-7, with 16 bases identical to TRBD2. The CDR3 length is 14 residues. CDR1 and CDR2 from the germline V gene are DFQATT and SNEGSKA (reference sequence). V shed 6 bases and J 4 bases; nucleotides not matched to a gene: 3. In DNA form, the CDR3 reads TGCAGTGCGACGGGACTAGCGGGGGGGTACGAGCAGTACTTC. It is translated as CSATGLAGGYEQYF.

By share, this clonotype counts as medium-sized (0.01 to 0.1%). The chain uses TRBV3-1 and TRBJ1-1; D is perhaps TRBD1 (6 bases). The CDR3 contains 14 residues. The germline gives CDR1 LGHDT, CDR2 YNNKEL (reference sequence). V lost 4 bases, J lost 2 bases, and 11 bases lay in between. The CDR3 loop reads CASSRGGANTEAFF. The CDR3 coding sequence is TGTGCCAGCAGCCGGGGGGGGGCCAACACTGAAGCTTTCTTT.

J is TRBJ2-5 and V is TRBV7-3; tentatively, D is TRBD1 (5 bases). CDR3 length: 15 amino acids. Trimming took 4 bases from V and 4 from J, leaving 16 bases between them. Germline V gene sequence: CDR1 SGHTA, CDR2 FQGTGA. CDR3 protein: CASSSGGGQGETQYF. Here the CDR3 DNA reads TGTGCCAGCAGCTCGGGTGGCGGTCAGGGAGAGACCCAGTACTTC.

The chain is built from TRBV20-1 and TRBJ2-3, with 7 bases that match TRBD2. CDR1 is DFQATT, CDR2 SNEGSKA, per germline (reference sequence). There are 18 residues in the CDR3. V was clipped by 3 bases and J by 7 bases; unmatched bases: 22. CDR3 nucleotide sequence: TGCAGTGCTAGTCCTTATAAAGGGAGCGGGGCCGGAGAAAATACGCAGTATTTT. It is translated as CSASPYKGSGAGENTQYF.

This clonotype was recorded a few times. The chain uses TRBV12-3 or TRBV12-4 and TRBJ1-1; 10 bases match TRBD1. This CDR3 is 16 amino acids long. Trimming cost V 10 bases and J 0 bases; bases outside gene matches: 11. For the CDR3, the DNA is TGTGCCATCAATGGGAGGGGGACAGGGGTGAACACTGAAGCTTTCTTT. This translates into CAINGRGTGVNTEAFF.

V and J are TRBV12-3 or TRBV12-4 and TRBJ2-1; D unresolved. Trimming shortened V by 7 bases and J by 4 bases, and 14 bases separated the two germline ends. This CDR3 contains 14 residues. This chain's CDR3 is CASTQIGQYNEQFF. In DNA, the CDR3 is TGTGCCAGCACCCAAATAGGGCAATACAATGAGCAGTTCTTC.

By share of the sample, this clonotype is large (0.1 to 1%). The chain uses TRBV6-6 and TRBJ2-2; D is undetermined. The CDR3 has 11 amino acids. Germline CDR1 and CDR2: MNHNY and SVGAGI (reference sequence). Trimming stripped 5 bases from V and 6 bases from J, with 4 bases between. The CDR3 is CASSQAGELFF. The CDR3 coding sequence is TGTGCCAGCAGTCAGGCCGGGGAGCTGTTTTTT.

The rearrangement joins TRBV10-3 to TRBJ1-2; D not resolved. V was trimmed by 6 bases and J by 5 bases, leaving 22 bases between them. Germline CDR1 and CDR2: ENHRY and SYGVKD. This CDR3 spans 16 amino acids. The CDR3 DNA is TGTGCCATCAGCAAGATACCCGAGCCGGAACCTTATGGCTACACCTTC. Translated: CAISKIPEPEPYGYTF.

The chain carries TRBV28 and TRBJ1-2, with D uncertain. Germline values: CDR1 MDHEN, CDR2 SYDVKM. The CDR3 spans 13 residues. The ends were cut back, 6 bases at V and 6 bases at J, with 14 bases in the middle. The CDR3 here is CASRSEGTHGYTF. DNA for the CDR3: TGTGCCAGCAGGTCCGAGGGAACTCATGGCTACACCTTC.